One and the same sample provided the 21 T cell receptor beta chains below, sequenced in a study of blood T cell repertoires in COVID-19. The method was immunoSEQ multiplex PCR; TCRdb's version includes in-frame clones alone and lacks a portion of them. Among about 170,000 clones listed, approximately 87% were seen once. Sequences were obtained from peripheral blood. All receptors come from a man aged 18 to 30 with active or convalescent COVID-19.

V and J are TRBV28 and TRBJ2-7; D perhaps matches TRBD2 (6 bases). Per the germline V gene, CDR1 is MDHEN and CDR2 is SYDVKM. V was cut by 4 bases and J by 4 bases, with 14 bases left in between. The CDR3 is made up of 14 amino acids. The CDR3 nucleotides read TGTGCCAGCAGTTCCCATCGGGGGATATACGAGCAGTACGTC. Translated: CASSSHRGIYEQYV.

Only a few counts were recorded for this clone. The chain is built from TRBV5-1 and TRBJ2-1; 7 bases align to TRBD1. Germline assignment: CDR1 SGHRS and CDR2 YFSETQ. V gave up 4 bases and J gave up 6 bases; unmatched junction bases: 7. This CDR3 contains 14 residues. The CDR3 loop is CASSPSRQGNEQFF. DNA of the CDR3: TGCGCCAGCAGCCCCAGTAGACAGGGCAATGAGCAGTTCTTC.

V and J are TRBV2 and TRBJ1-5; tentatively, D is TRBD1 (6 bases). The germline CDR1 and CDR2 sequences are SNHLY and FYNNEI. V was pared by 8 bases and J by 1 base, with 9 bases between. This CDR3 comprises 13 residues. CDR3 loop: CASHRESNQPQHF. CDR3 DNA sequence: TGTGCCAGCCACAGGGAAAGCAATCAGCCCCAGCATTTT.

Remarks on this clone: Within the sample, other DNA sequences also encode this same CDR3. The rearrangement links TRBV12-3 or TRBV12-4 to TRBJ1-5; D ambiguous. This CDR3 region has 13 residues. V was shortened by 3 bases and J by 5 bases, with 8 bases between the two germline ends. CDR3 in amino acids: CASSLGGDQPQHF. The CDR3 region has the DNA TGTGCCAGCAGTTTGGGAGGCGATCAGCCCCAGCATTTT.

The chain couples TRBV6-2 or TRBV6-3 to TRBJ2-1; perhaps TRBD1 as D (6 bases). This CDR3 contains 17 residues. Trimming shortened V by 3 bases and J by 1 base, and 16 bases separated the two germline ends. Germline CDR1 and CDR2: MNHEY and SVGEGT. The CDR3: CASSYRAGGPSYNEQFF. CDR3 coding DNA: TGTGCCAGCAGTTATAGAGCTGGGGGCCCTTCCTACAATGAGCAGTTCTTC.

The chain is built from TRBV5-4 and TRBJ2-7; 7 bases are a match to TRBD2. The CDR3 has 13 amino acids. CDR1 is SGHNT, CDR2 YYREEE, per germline (reference sequence). Trimming removed 0 bases from V and 5 bases from J; junction bases left unmatched: 2. The CDR3 bases are TGTGCCAGCAGCTTGGCTAGCGGCGACGAGCAGTACTTC. Translated: CASSLASGDEQYF.

V usage is TRBV20-1 and J usage is TRBJ2-1; weak D call: TRBD2 (5 bases). There are 15 residues in the CDR3. Trimming removed 3 bases from V and 2 bases from J, with 14 bases in between. The germline CDR1 and CDR2 sequences are DFQATT and SNEGSKA (reference sequence). The CDR3 nucleotides are TGCAGTGCTAGTGATCAGCGGTCTGCCTACAATGAGCAGTTCTTC. The encoded protein is CSASDQRSAYNEQFF.

V usage is TRBV10-2 and J usage is TRBJ2-1; the D gene is possibly TRBD2 (5 bases). With 3 bases removed from V and 3 bases from J, the gap between germline ends came to 18 bases. The germline V gene encodes CDR1 WSHSY and CDR2 SAAADI. This CDR3 is 17 amino acids long. As DNA, the CDR3 is TGCGCCAGCAGTGACCCTTTGACTATTTGGGTCTACAATGAGCAGTTCTTC. As protein: CASSDPLTIWVYNEQFF.

This chain links TRBV10-3 with TRBJ2-3, with 10 bases that match TRBD1. The germline V gene encodes CDR1 ENHRY and CDR2 SYGVKD. The V and J ends lost 6 bases and 4 bases, in that order; junction bases with no gene match: 7. This CDR3 has 15 amino acids. The CDR3 DNA sequence: TGTGCCATCAGGGAGGACAGGGGGAGGTCAGATACGCAGTATTTT. It is translated as CAIREDRGRSDTQYF.

This clone was seen more than once but under ten times. The chain combines TRBV2 with TRBJ1-2; TRBD1 matches 10 bases. This CDR3 region has 14 residues. V lost 6 bases to trimming and J lost 4 bases; unmatched junction nucleotides: 5. Looked up from germline, CDR1 is SNHLY and CDR2 is FYNNEI. The CDR3 is CASRRTGGVYGYTF. The CDR3 DNA reads TGTGCCAGCAGGAGGACAGGGGGGGTCTATGGCTACACCTTC.

The chain joins TRBV27 to TRBJ2-4; D perhaps matches TRBD1 (5 bases). Trimming took off 4 bases at V and 10 bases at J, with 14 bases between the two ends. Germline CDR1 and CDR2: MNHEY and SMNVEV (reference sequence). The CDR3 has 13 residues. CDR3 sequence: CASSWGPMGIQYF. The CDR3 coding sequence is TGTGCCAGCAGTTGGGGCCCGATGGGAATTCAGTACTTC.

V and J are TRBV6-6 and TRBJ1-1, with a tentative D call TRBD1 (5 bases). Per the germline V gene, CDR1 is MNHNY and CDR2 is SVGAGI (reference sequence). The CDR3 runs 15 residues. The V end was cut by 0 bases, the J end by 2 bases, with 10 bases between. The CDR3 here is CASSYSWTQNTEAFF. The CDR3, as DNA: TGTGCCAGCAGTTACTCGTGGACACAAAACACTGAAGCTTTCTTT.

This clone is a singleton in its sample. V is TRBV7-2 and J is TRBJ2-3; D unclear. There are 14 residues in the CDR3. The germline gives CDR1 SGHTA, CDR2 FQGNSA. Trimming removed 5 bases at V and 2 bases at J, with 11 bases between. DNA of the CDR3: TGTGCCAGCAGCCCTAGGCGGATCACAGATACGCAGTATTTT. This encodes CASSPRRITDTQYF.

DNA for the CDR3: TGTGCCAGCAGCTTAGCCCAGGGGGCCTACGAGCAGTACGTC. This gives the protein CASSLAQGAYEQYV. The chain links TRBV11-2 to TRBJ2-7, with 7 bases aligning to TRBD1. V dropped 1 base and J dropped 2; count of bases not matched to a gene: 2. This CDR3 has 14 amino acids. Germline loops: CDR1 SGHAT, CDR2 FQNNGV.

The V gene is TRBV6-5, the J gene TRBJ1-2; a possible D gene is TRBD1 (5 bases). In germline, CDR1 is MNHEY, CDR2 SVGAGI. The length of the CDR3 is 10 residues. The CDR3 nucleotides are TGTTTGACAGCTAACTATGGCTACACCTTC. Encoded protein: CLTANYGYTF.

CDR3 protein: CASRNRGIYNSPLHF. As DNA, the CDR3 is TGTGCCAGCAGAAACCGAGGGATATATAATTCACCCCTCCACTTT. The chain is built from TRBV6-5 and TRBJ1-6; no firm D call. This CDR3 is built from 15 residues. Germline V gene data show CDR1 as MNHEY and CDR2 as SVGAGI. Trimming removed 6 bases at V and 4 bases at J, with 13 bases between.

The J gene is TRBJ1-1, the V gene TRBV4-2, with 10 bases that match TRBD1. The CDR3 consists of 14 residues. Trimming removed 3 bases from V and 6 bases from J; junction bases left unmatched: 4. Germline CDR1 LGHNA, CDR2 YNFKEQ. The CDR3 DNA reads TGTGCCAGCAGCCAGCCCGGGACAGGGGCTGAAGCTTTCTTT. This sequence encodes CASSQPGTGAEAFF.

The chain has TRBV28 and TRBJ1-6; D gene unclear. The V end was cut by 5 bases, the J end by 8 bases, with 10 bases between. The germline CDR1 and CDR2 sequences are MDHEN and SYDVKM. The CDR3 is 13 residues long. CDR3 region: CASSPEDDSPLHF. CDR3 sequence (DNA): TGTGCCAGCAGTCCAGAAGATGATTCACCCCTCCACTTT. The complete variable domain, with remaining parts taken from reference TRBV28 and TRBJ1-6, reads DVKVTQSSRYLVKRTGEKVFLECVQDMDHENMFWYRQDPGLGLRLIYFSYDVKMKEKGDIPEGYSVSREKKERFSLILESASTNQTSMYLCASSPEDDSPLHFGNGTRLTVT.

The chain uses TRBV28 and TRBJ2-7; 7 bases are shared with TRBD1. The V gene end was trimmed by 7 bases and the J gene end by 0 bases; junction bases not matched to a gene: 3. The CDR3 has 13 residues. Germline V lookup: CDR1 MDHEN, CDR2 SYDVKM. The CDR3 is CASTTGVSYEQYF. The CDR3 region has the DNA TGTGCCAGCACCACAGGGGTCTCCTACGAGCAGTACTTC.

This chain links TRBV29-1 with TRBJ1-1, with D possibly being TRBD1 (5 bases). There are 15 residues in the CDR3. The germline CDR1 and CDR2 sequences are SQVTM and ANQGSEA. V lost 7 bases, J lost 0 bases, and 18 bases lay in between. This chain's CDR3 is CSAGLGASLNTEAFF. The CDR3 DNA sequence: TGCAGCGCTGGGCTTGGGGCCAGCTTGAACACTGAAGCTTTCTTT. Full variable domain (outside the CDR3, taken from reference TRBV29-1 and TRBJ1-1): SAVISQKPSRDICQRGTSLTIQCQVDSQVTMMFWYRQQPGQSLTLIATANQGSEATYESGFVIDKFPISRPNLTFSTLTVSNMSPEDSSIYLCSAGLGASLNTEAFFGQGTRLTVV.

The table lists this clone with a count of one. The chain links TRBV11-1 to TRBJ2-2; the D is unclear. Germline V lookup: CDR1 SGHAT, CDR2 FQDESV (reference sequence). This CDR3 is built from 16 residues. V lost 3 bases and J lost 0, with 11 bases in between. This chain's CDR3 is CASSFRQMPNTGELFF. Here the CDR3 DNA reads TGTGCCAGCAGCTTTAGACAAATGCCGAACACCGGGGAGCTGTTTTTT.